The 20 T cell receptor beta chains presented below share a single source sample, sequenced in a study of T-cell reconstitution after alpha-beta-depleted transplantation in children. During its preparation, the TCRbeta library received unique molecular identifiers. TCRdb fed the PCR reads into MiXCR, producing one record per CDR3 protein. The table has 200,000 to 300,000 distinct CDR3 sequences, more than 10% seen once. This specimen was PBMCs from the stem cell graft donor, taken from the stem cell graft. The receptor set was obtained from a human donor who donated a stem cell graft to a child with acute lymphoblastic leukemia.

The chain employs TRBV6-1 and TRBJ2-2; 7 nucleotides align to TRBD2. Germline CDR1 reads MNHNS; CDR2 reads SASEGT. The CDR3 sequence is 15 residues long. The J segment lost 4 bases and the V segment lost 8 bases, leaving 10 bases of the junction unmatched. The CDR3 spells CASPPGGRGTGELFF. The CDR3 DNA is TGTGCCAGCCCGCCGGGGGGTCGGGGCACCGGGGAGCTGTTTTTT.

Ten or more counts support this clonotype. The V gene is TRBV5-1, the J gene TRBJ2-3, with D tentatively TRBD2 (6 bases). With 2 bases removed from V and 0 bases from J, the gap between germline ends came to 16 bases. The CDR3 is 17 amino acids. Germline CDR1 SGHRS, CDR2 YFSETQ. The CDR3 nucleotides are TGCGCCAGCAGCTTATTTGGGGGGTGGACTAGCACAGATACGCAGTATTTT. Its protein is CASSLFGGWTSTDTQYF.

Many counts were recorded for this clonotype. V gene TRBV20-1 combines with J gene TRBJ2-3; D tentatively reads TRBD1 or TRBD2 (6 bases each). This CDR3 has 15 amino acids. Trimming stripped 8 bases from V and 1 base from J, with 19 bases between. CDR1 is DFQATT, CDR2 SNEGSKA, per germline (reference sequence). Here the CDR3 reads CSPSDGGGGTDTQYF. The CDR3 nucleotides are TGCAGTCCCTCGGATGGGGGCGGGGGCACAGATACGCAGTATTTT.

This clonotype was picked up many times. Written as DNA, the CDR3 is TGTGCCAGCAGTCTCAAGGGTGAGGGCGAGCAGTACTTC. The encoded protein is CASSLKGEGEQYF. V is TRBV12-3 or TRBV12-4 and J is TRBJ2-7; a possible D gene is TRBD2 (5 bases). Trimming took off 5 bases at V and 6 bases at J, with 14 bases between the two ends. This CDR3 spans 13 amino acids.

Many counts were recorded for this clonotype. V is TRBV27 and J is TRBJ2-3; D not certain. V lost 5 bases, J lost 6 bases, and 12 bases lay in between. The CDR3 has 13 amino acids. Germline V gene lookup returns CDR1 MNHEY and CDR2 SMNVEV (reference sequence). CDR3 nucleotides: TGTGCCAGCAGTCCTCGACGGTGGGATACGCAGTATTTT. This encodes CASSPRRWDTQYF.

In its sample, this clonotype was seen many times. This chain joins TRBV4-2 and TRBJ2-3; D may be TRBD1 or TRBD2 (5 bases each). Germline lookup yields CDR1 LGHNA and CDR2 YNFKEQ. The V end was cut by 0 bases, the J end by 0 bases, with 13 bases between. The CDR3 spans 17 residues. The CDR3 sequence is CASSQDRTGRSTDTQYF. The CDR3 DNA reads as TGTGCCAGCAGCCAAGATCGGACGGGGCGTAGCACAGATACGCAGTATTTT.

At least ten counts were recorded for this clonotype. The chain recombines TRBV5-6 with TRBJ2-2; D is perhaps TRBD1 or TRBD2 (5 bases each). V dropped 4 bases and J dropped 7 bases, with 14 bases sitting between them. This CDR3 region has 14 residues. Germline assignment: CDR1 SGHDT and CDR2 YYEEEE. The CDR3 nucleotides read TGTGCCAGCAGCATCGAGGTGGGGGTCGGGGAGCTGTTTTTT. Its translation is CASSIEVGVGELFF.

There are a few counts of this clonotype. This chain uses TRBV7-3 with TRBJ2-7; the match to TRBD2 covers 12 bases. J was trimmed by 7 bases and V by 3 bases; bases with no gene match: 7. This CDR3 region has 15 residues. Germline CDR1 SGHTA, CDR2 FQGTGA. The CDR3 sequence is CASSFRLAGVGEQYF. CDR3 nucleotide sequence: TGTGCCAGCAGCTTTCGACTAGCGGGAGTTGGGGAGCAGTACTTC.

As to this clonotype: This clone may be a read error of a much larger clone one base away. The conserved phenylalanine or tryptophan is not found at the CDR3 terminus, so this likely reflects a read error. The V gene is TRBV27, the J gene TRBJ1-5; 8 bases map to TRBD1. The trim removed 11 bases at V and 0 bases at J, leaving 6 bases unmatched. The CDR3 sequence is 14 residues long. The germline CDR1 and CDR2 sequences are MNHEY and SMNVEV (reference sequence). The CDR3 region has the DNA TGTGCCGTGGGGACAGGCATTAGCAATCAGCCCCAGCATTTG. Protein product: CAVGTGISNQPQHL.

This clonotype was detected ten times or more. The chain links TRBV12-3 or TRBV12-4 to TRBJ2-3, with 8 bases identical to TRBD1. Unmatched junction bases numbered 6, after V lost 4 bases and J lost 6 bases. This CDR3 has 14 residues. As DNA, the CDR3 is TGTGCCAGCAGTTCAGGACAGGGTATGGATACGCAGTATTTT. It specifies CASSSGQGMDTQYF.

This clonotype has ten or more counts. The chain uses TRBV7-2 and TRBJ2-1; D is uncertain. The CDR3 runs 13 residues. Germline V CDR1 and CDR2: SGHTA, FQGNSA. The V gene lost 2 bases and the J gene lost 6 bases, with 8 bases spanning the gap. The CDR3: CASSLPSSNEQFF. DNA of the CDR3: TGTGCCAGCAGCTTACCTAGTAGCAATGAGCAGTTCTTC.

This clonotype was found many times. The chain has TRBV20-1 and TRBJ1-1; D gene ambiguous. From germline, CDR1 is DFQATT and CDR2 SNEGSKA (reference sequence). The CDR3 has 13 amino acids. Trimming took off 0 bases at V and 0 bases at J, with 5 bases between the two ends. CDR3 sequence reads: CSARDGVNTEAFF. The CDR3 region has the DNA TGCAGTGCTAGAGATGGGGTGAACACTGAAGCTTTCTTT.

This CDR3 reads CASESGQNYGYTF. CDR3 coding DNA: TGTGCCAGCGAGTCGGGACAGAACTATGGCTACACCTTC. The rearrangement uses TRBV12-3 or TRBV12-4 and TRBJ1-2; 7 bases map to TRBD1. This CDR3 is 13 amino acids long. With V trimmed by 8 bases and J by 2 bases, 5 bases remained unmatched.

This clonotype was counted many times. The J gene is TRBJ2-7, the V gene TRBV27, with 9 bases lining up with TRBD1. Germline V CDR1 and CDR2: MNHEY, SMNVEV (reference sequence). The V and J ends lost 8 bases and 5 bases, in that order; junction bases with no gene match: 10. The CDR3 runs to 14 residues. The CDR3 region has the DNA TGTGCCAGCTCCTCCCGGGACAGGGACCACGAGCAGTACTTC. Amino acids: CASSSRDRDHEQYF.

At least ten counts were recorded for this clonotype. The chain uses TRBV25-1 and TRBJ2-5, with a tentative D call TRBD2 (7 bases). Germline-derived CDR1 and CDR2 are MGHDK and SYGVNS. V was shortened by 2 bases and J by 5 bases, with 15 bases between the two germline ends. The CDR3 totals 15 residues. The CDR3 is CASSEMGGAGETQYF. CDR3 DNA: TGTGCCAGCAGTGAAATGGGGGGGGCCGGGGAGACCCAGTACTTC.

This clonotype was counted at least ten times. The CDR3: CASTQAGGDEQFF. The CDR3 DNA reads as TGTGCCAGCACCCAAGCGGGAGGCGATGAGCAGTTCTTC. The chain uses TRBV7-9 and TRBJ2-1, with TRBD2 matching 9 bases. In germline, CDR1 is SEHNR, CDR2 FQNEAQ (reference sequence). The CDR3 consists of 13 residues. The ends lost 7 bases at V and 8 bases at J; junction bases unmatched: 6.

This clonotype came up a few times. V gene TRBV6-1 combines with J gene TRBJ2-7, with D maybe TRBD1 (6 bases). Germline V gene sequence: CDR1 MNHNS, CDR2 SASEGT. V lost 5 bases and J 4 bases, leaving 12 bases between the germline ends. This CDR3 has 13 residues. The CDR3 sequence is CASSRTVTYEQYF. As DNA, the CDR3 is TGTGCCAGCAGTAGGACAGTCACGTACGAGCAGTACTTC.

This clonotype appeared many times. The V call is TRBV29-1, the J call TRBJ1-3; D may be TRBD1 (6 bases). Trimming removed 5 bases at V and 14 bases at J, with 16 bases between. CDR1 SQVTM and CDR2 ANQGSEA come from the germline V gene. The CDR3 covers 11 residues. CDR3 nucleotides: TGCAGCGTTCCAGGGCAGGGGAGGTTATATTTT. Amino acid sequence: CSVPGQGRLYF.

This clonotype came up many times. The gene calls are TRBV3-1 and TRBJ1-2, with D possibly being TRBD1 (5 bases). The CDR3 has 13 amino acids. Germline assignment: CDR1 LGHDT and CDR2 YNNKEL (reference sequence). Trimming removed 4 bases from V and 6 bases from J, with 12 bases in between. As DNA, the CDR3 is TGTGCCAGCAGCCCCCGCGGGGCGAATGGCTACACCTTC. It specifies CASSPRGANGYTF.

The V call is TRBV27, the J call TRBJ1-5, with D possibly matching TRBD1 (5 bases). Germline assignment: CDR1 MNHEY and CDR2 SMNVEV (reference sequence). This CDR3 comprises 15 residues. The V end was cut by 5 bases, the J end by 3 bases, with 14 bases between. The CDR3 sequence is CASSIAGTNNQPQHF. CDR3 DNA: TGTGCCAGCAGTATCGCCGGGACGAACAATCAGCCCCAGCATTTT.